What follows are 30 T cell receptor beta chains derived from one specimen sequenced in a study of regulatory T cells in long-lasting Graves disease. Noted time point: newly diagnosed GD, antithyroid drugs for less than 3 months. PBMCs were the source of the RNA used for TCR sequencing. Building the TCR beta libraries relied on iRepertoire HTBI primers, and CDR3 regions underwent Arm-PCR. TCRdb itself ran the multiplex PCR reads through MiXCR, one entry per CDR3 protein. This sample has around 400,000 distinct CDR3 sequences, with approximately 15% found just once. This sample was also put to use in a study of T cells in Graves' hyperthyroidism and ophthalmopathy.

The sequencing here drew on peripheral blood mononuclear cells (PBMCs), taken at new diagnosis, from a patient treated with antithyroid drugs. The source is a woman aged 40 to 50 with Graves disease.

This clonotype was counted at least ten times. The chain couples TRBV20-1 to TRBJ2-1; tentatively, D is TRBD2 (5 bases). The germline gives CDR1 DFQATT, CDR2 SNEGSKA (reference sequence). Trimming left V 0 bases short and J 3 bases short, with 12 bases between. This CDR3 spans 15 amino acids. The CDR3 sequence is CSARDSREHYNEQFF. DNA for the CDR3: TGCAGTGCTAGAGATTCGAGGGAGCACTACAATGAGCAGTTCTTC.

This clonotype was recorded at least ten times. J is TRBJ2-1 and V is TRBV20-1, with 8 bases fitting TRBD2. In germline, CDR1 is DFQATT, CDR2 SNEGSKA (reference sequence). V trimming: 4 bases; J trimming: 2 bases; junction bases outside the gene matches: 7. This CDR3 is 15 amino acids long. CDR3 protein: CSATALGLAYNEQFF. The CDR3 region has the DNA TGCAGTGCTACCGCCCTGGGACTAGCCTACAATGAGCAGTTCTTC.

The genes are TRBV2 and TRBJ2-1; D call uncertain. The CDR3 is made up of 16 amino acids. V was shortened by 0 bases and J by 6 bases, with 15 bases between the two germline ends. The germline V gene has CDR1 SNHLY and CDR2 FYNNEI. The CDR3 DNA reads as TGTGCCAGCAGTGAAGCGTGGCTAGAGAGAGCCAATGAGCAGTTCTTC. It encodes CASSEAWLERANEQFF.

This clonotype was seen repeatedly, ten times or more. The chain has TRBV12-3 or TRBV12-4 and TRBJ2-3; TRBD2 might be the D (7 bases). The CDR3 spans 14 residues. The V and J ends lost 8 bases and 2 bases respectively, with 14 bases between them. This CDR3 is CASRGAFDTDTQYF. For the CDR3, the DNA is TGTGCCAGCCGGGGGGCTTTTGACACAGATACGCAGTATTTT.

At least ten counts were recorded for this clonotype. This sequence joins TRBV20-1 and TRBJ1-1; tentative D call: TRBD1 (6 bases). The CDR3 length is 16 residues. Germline V lookup: CDR1 DFQATT, CDR2 SNEGSKA (reference sequence). V was clipped by 0 bases and J by 0 bases, with 14 bases between them. The CDR3 region has the DNA TGCAGTGCTAGAGATCGGCAGGGGTTTATGAACACTGAAGCTTTCTTT. It is translated as CSARDRQGFMNTEAFF.

There are many counts of this clonotype. J is TRBJ2-1 and V is TRBV12-3 or TRBV12-4, with 7 bases lining up with TRBD2. This CDR3 has 16 amino acids. J lost 7 bases, V lost 5 bases, and 14 bases had no gene match. The CDR3 region is CASSPDFAGVGNEQFF. The CDR3 DNA sequence: TGTGCCAGCAGTCCAGACTTCGCGGGAGTGGGAAATGAGCAGTTCTTC.

This clonotype appeared many times. The genes are TRBV20-1 and TRBJ2-4, with D hard to call. The CDR3 length is 14 residues. The germline CDR1 and CDR2 sequences are DFQATT and SNEGSKA (reference sequence). V was shortened by 1 base and J by 5 bases, with 12 bases between the two germline ends. The CDR3 DNA is TGCAGTGCTAGAGGGGGTCCAGACCAAAACATTCAGTACTTC. This sequence encodes CSARGGPDQNIQYF.

V is TRBV19 and J is TRBJ1-5; TRBD1 might be the D (5 bases). The V and J ends lost 6 bases and 5 bases respectively, with 20 bases between them. The CDR3 is 16 residues long. CDR1 LNHDA and CDR2 SQIVND come from the germline V gene (reference sequence). The CDR3 loop reads CASRGEIAGRDQPQHF. CDR3 in DNA: TGTGCCAGTAGAGGTGAGATTGCAGGGAGGGATCAGCCCCAGCATTTT.

This clonotype was seen a handful of times. The genes are TRBV19 and TRBJ2-7, with D possibly matching TRBD1 (6 bases). V lost 8 bases and J lost 2, with 16 bases in between. CDR3 length: 14 residues. Germline CDR1 LNHDA, CDR2 SQIVND (reference sequence). The CDR3 loop reads CASPQQGHPYEQYF. CDR3 in DNA: TGTGCCAGTCCGCAACAGGGCCACCCCTACGAGCAGTACTTC.

At least ten counts were recorded for this clonotype. The chain couples TRBV27 to TRBJ2-3, with D perhaps TRBD2 (6 bases). Germline V gives CDR1 MNHEY, CDR2 SMNVEV (reference sequence). CDR3 length: 15 residues. V gave up 2 bases and J gave up 0 bases, with 9 bases separating them. The CDR3 is CASSLMGGSTDTQYF. CDR3 in DNA: TGTGCCAGCAGTTTAATGGGGGGTAGCACAGATACGCAGTATTTT.

The chain carries TRBV9 and TRBJ2-1; tentatively, D is TRBD2 (5 bases). CDR3 length: 13 residues. Germline CDR1 SGDLS, CDR2 YYNGEE. V gave up 4 bases and J gave up 10 bases, with 15 bases separating them. For the CDR3, the DNA is TGTGCCAGCAGCTCACAGCCCTCGGGGGAGCAGTTCTTC. This translates into CASSSQPSGEQFF.

The V and J genes are TRBV15 and TRBJ2-2; D unresolved. This CDR3 region has 14 residues. The germline V and J ends were trimmed by 3 bases and 2 bases, with 7 bases remaining between them. The germline CDR1 and CDR2 sequences are LNHNV and YYDKDF (reference sequence). The CDR3 here is CATSSELNTGELFF. Here the CDR3 DNA reads TGTGCCACCAGCAGTGAACTAAACACCGGGGAGCTGTTTTTT.

Regarding this clonotype: A much bigger clone sits one base away, suggesting this may be a read error. This rearrangement joins TRBV20-1 to TRBJ2-7; no definite D call. This CDR3 comprises 14 residues. Germline values: CDR1 DFQATT, CDR2 SNEGSKA (reference sequence). CDR3 amino acids: CSARDVKISYEQCF. In DNA, the CDR3 is TGCAGTGCTAGAGATGTAAAGATCTCCTACGAGCAGTGCTTC.

This clonotype was picked up a small number of times. The rearrangement joins TRBV29-1 to TRBJ2-5; D is perhaps TRBD1 or TRBD2 (5 bases each). The germline V gene has CDR1 SQVTM and CDR2 ANQGSEA. V was shortened by 3 bases and J by 0 bases, with 11 bases between the two germline ends. This CDR3 spans 14 amino acids. This CDR3 reads CSVDGVGDQETQYF. The CDR3 nucleotides are TGCAGCGTTGACGGGGTGGGGGACCAAGAGACCCAGTACTTC.

At least ten counts were recorded for this clonotype. The genes are TRBV12-3 or TRBV12-4 and TRBJ1-5; D might be TRBD1 (6 bases). Trimming shortened V by 5 bases and J by 7 bases, and 12 bases separated the two germline ends. The CDR3 runs 13 residues. The DNA for the CDR3 is TGTGCCAGCAGTAAGCAGGGGAACCAGCCCCAGCATTTT. It specifies CASSKQGNQPQHF.

Points on this clonotype: The junction departs from the called germline gene at one end, perhaps through a read error. This sequence joins TRBV7-9 and TRBJ2-5; 7 bases are a match to TRBD1. CDR1 and CDR2 (germline): SEHNR, FQNEAQ (reference sequence). The CDR3 extends over 15 amino acids. In DNA, the CDR3 is TGTGCCAGCAGCTTAGGCAGGGGGATCCAAGAGACCCACTACTTC. Amino acids: CASSLGRGIQETHYF.

The table lists this clonotype with a few counts. This chain connects TRBV5-4 to TRBJ1-1; 9 positions match TRBD1. The CDR3 totals 15 residues. V lost 0 bases and J lost 5; bases outside the gene matches: 5. Germline V gene data show CDR1 as SGHNT and CDR2 as YYREEE (reference sequence). In DNA form, the CDR3 reads TGTGCCAGCAGCTTGGCCGGGACAGGGCGGACTGAAGCTTTCTTT. Translating it yields CASSLAGTGRTEAFF. Using reference TRBV5-4 and TRBJ1-1 for the parts outside the CDR3, the full variable domain is ETGVTQSPTHLIKTRGQQVTLRCSSQSGHNTVSWYQQALGQGPQFIFQYYREEENGRGNFPPRFSGLQFPNYSSELNVNALELDDSALYLCASSLAGTGRTEAFFGQGTRLTVV.

This clonotype was observed a handful of times. A clone one base away is much larger, so this may be a read error. J is TRBJ2-7 and V is TRBV3-1; 7 nucleotides agree with TRBD1. CDR3 length: 14 residues. The trim removed 5 bases at V and 0 bases at J, leaving 4 bases unmatched. Germline V CDR1 and CDR2: LGHDT, YNNKEL (reference sequence). CDR3 coding DNA: TGTGCCAGCAGCTCCGGGACAGCCTCCTACGAGCAGTACTTC. As protein: CASSSGTASYEQYF.

This clonotype has a count of ten or more. The V and J genes are TRBV24-1 and TRBJ2-1, with 11 bases aligning to TRBD2. Trimming took 5 bases from V and 2 from J; bases not matched to a gene: 4. Germline V gives CDR1 KGHDR, CDR2 SFDVKD. The CDR3 is made up of 16 amino acids. The CDR3 nucleotides are TGTGCCACCAGTGGCCCTAGCGGGAGGACCTACAATGAGCAGTTCTTC. This encodes CATSGPSGRTYNEQFF.

V and J are TRBV6-9 and TRBJ1-5; 8 nucleotides match TRBD1. This CDR3 has 18 residues. V shed 3 bases, J shed 6 bases, and the junction held 16 bases outside the gene matches. Germline V lookup: CDR1 MNHGY, CDR2 SVAAGI. CDR3 DNA sequence: TGTGCCAGCAGTTACCCCCACCTCCCTCCAGGGGGCAGTCAGCCCCAGCATTTT. Amino acids: CASSYPHLPPGGSQPQHF.

In DNA, the CDR3 is TGTGCCAGCAGTTTGGTATTCGGGACTAGCGGGACCCACAATGAGCAGTTCTTC. This codes for CASSLVFGTSGTHNEQFF. The chain links TRBV12-3 or TRBV12-4 to TRBJ2-1, with 13 bases matching TRBD2. The V gene end was trimmed by 3 bases and the J gene end by 5 bases; junction bases not matched to a gene: 10. The CDR3 runs to 18 residues.

This clonotype came up many times. This chain uses TRBV11-2 with TRBJ2-1; D unclear. CDR3 size: 16 residues. Germline CDR1 and CDR2: SGHAT and FQNNGV. Trimming took 1 base from V and 0 from J, leaving 10 bases between them. The chain's CDR3 is CASSLGVSRSYNEQFF. The CDR3 DNA is TGTGCCAGCAGCTTAGGTGTGAGCCGCTCCTACAATGAGCAGTTCTTC.

The rearrangement joins TRBV3-1 to TRBJ2-2; D call uncertain. Germline CDR1 is LGHDT and CDR2 is YNNKEL (reference sequence). This CDR3 is built from 15 residues. The V end was cut by 6 bases, the J end by 2 bases, with 13 bases between. The CDR3 here is CASSPDGYNTGELFF. The CDR3 region has the DNA TGTGCCAGCAGTCCGGACGGATATAACACCGGGGAGCTGTTTTTT. The whole variable domain, remainder taken from reference TRBV3-1 and TRBJ2-2, is DTAVSQTPKYLVTQMGNDKSIKCEQNLGHDTMYWYKQDSKKFLKIMFSYNNKELIINETVPNRFSPKSPDKAHLNLHINSLELGDSAVYFCASSPDGYNTGELFFGEGSRLTVL.

This clonotype was observed at least ten times. The chain combines TRBV7-9 with TRBJ1-4; D call uncertain. There are 14 residues in the CDR3. The germline CDR1 and CDR2 sequences are SEHNR and FQNEAQ (reference sequence). V was pared by 1 base and J by 8 bases, with 11 bases between. The CDR3: CASSLVYRGEKLFF. The CDR3 DNA follows: TGTGCCAGCAGCTTAGTCTACCGCGGCGAAAAACTGTTTTTT.

This sequence joins TRBV19 and TRBJ2-3; 8 positions match TRBD2. V trimming: 6 bases; J trimming: 5 bases; junction bases outside the gene matches: 10. The CDR3 consists of 15 residues. Germline V lookup: CDR1 LNHDA, CDR2 SQIVND (reference sequence). The CDR3 region has the DNA TGTGCCAGTAGGCTAGCGGGTTTCGAAATAGATACGCAGTATTTT. Translating it yields CASRLAGFEIDTQYF. Based on the CDR3 plus reference TRBV19 and TRBJ2-3, the full variable domain is DGGITQSPKYLFRKEGQNVTLSCEQNLNHDAMYWYRQDPGQGLRLIYYSQIVNDFQKGDIAEGYSVSREKKESFPLTVTSAQKNPTAFYLCASRLAGFEIDTQYFGPGTRLTVL.

The rearrangement joins TRBV12-3 or TRBV12-4 to TRBJ2-3; 7 bases are shared with TRBD1. This CDR3 has 16 amino acids. Trimming cost V 7 bases and J 5 bases; bases outside gene matches: 15. Here the CDR3 DNA reads TGTGCCAGCAAGGCAACCGACAGGGCGACTGGAGATACGCAGTATTTT. Residues: CASKATDRATGDTQYF.

This clonotype was observed a few times. The chain recombines TRBV29-1 with TRBJ2-5, with unresolved D. CDR1 is SQVTM, CDR2 ANQGSEA, per germline. This CDR3 comprises 10 residues. V lost 7 bases, J lost 4 bases, and 7 bases lay in between. This CDR3 reads CSGLRETQYF. CDR3 sequence (DNA): TGCAGCGGTTTAAGAGAGACCCAGTACTTC. Full variable domain (outside the CDR3, taken from reference TRBV29-1 and TRBJ2-5): SAVISQKPSRDICQRGTSLTIQCQVDSQVTMMFWYRQQPGQSLTLIATANQGSEATYESGFVIDKFPISRPNLTFSTLTVSNMSPEDSSIYLCSGLRETQYFGPGTRLLVL.

The chain joins TRBV25-1 to TRBJ1-6, with a tentative D call TRBD1 (6 bases). Germline CDR1 is MGHDK and CDR2 is SYGVNS. V was shortened by 1 base and J by 4 bases, with 17 bases between the two germline ends. The CDR3 is 18 amino acids. CDR3 loop: CASSEFFPDREYNSPLHF. The CDR3 DNA reads as TGTGCCAGCAGTGAATTTTTCCCGGACAGAGAATATAATTCACCCCTCCACTTT.

This clonotype was detected only a few times. The chain links TRBV27 to TRBJ1-5, with D uncertain. The CDR3 length is 14 residues. CDR1 and CDR2 (germline): MNHEY, SMNVEV (reference sequence). V dropped 6 bases and J dropped 3 bases, with 12 bases sitting between them. The CDR3 sequence: CASRAGSYNQPQHF. In DNA form, the CDR3 reads TGTGCCAGCAGGGCGGGGTCTTACAATCAGCCCCAGCATTTT.

This clonotype has ten or more counts. The chain recombines TRBV9 with TRBJ2-1; 13 nucleotides match TRBD2. The CDR3 has 15 residues. Germline V gene lookup returns CDR1 SGDLS and CDR2 YYNGEE. V lost 6 bases and J lost 6; bases outside the gene matches: 6. In DNA form, the CDR3 reads TGTGCCAGCACCCCGGGACTAGCGGGAATCAATGAGCAGTTCTTC. The encoded protein is CASTPGLAGINEQFF.